The 28 T cell receptor beta chains below were found in one sample sequenced in a study of blood T cell repertoires in COVID-19. Produced via immunoSEQ multiplex PCR; TCRdb's table is partial and in-frame only. The sample comprises about 140,000 clones, around 82% of which are singletons, and around 5.5% rests with the top ten. The sequenced material came from PBMCs or T cells enriched from blood (not recorded which). Receptors were obtained from a man aged 35 to 55 with acute COVID-19.

This chain uses TRBV7-8 with TRBJ2-1; D perhaps matches TRBD2 (6 bases). The CDR3 extends over 15 amino acids. Germline CDR1 and CDR2: SGHVS and FQNEAQ. The V gene lost 2 bases and the J gene lost 7 bases, with 15 bases spanning the gap. CDR3 nucleotide sequence: TGTGCCAGCAGCTTATCGGAGGGCCAAATGAATGAGCAGTTCTTC. This gives the protein CASSLSEGQMNEQFF.

There are a few counts of this clone. The J gene is TRBJ2-7, the V gene TRBV18; TRBD1 might be the D (6 bases). Trimming shortened V by 1 base and J by 2 bases, and 9 bases separated the two germline ends. Germline CDR1 and CDR2: KGHSH and LQKENI. The CDR3 totals 14 residues. The CDR3 here is CASSPLGAPYEQYF. CDR3 DNA sequence: TGTGCCAGCTCACCACTGGGGGCCCCCTACGAGCAGTACTTC.

The genes are TRBV27 and TRBJ2-7; possible D gene TRBD1, 6 bases. Per the germline V gene, CDR1 is MNHEY and CDR2 is SMNVEV (reference sequence). V was clipped by 6 bases and J by 0 bases, with 15 bases between them. The CDR3 has 15 residues. This CDR3 reads CASSPTRGSSYEQYF. As DNA, the CDR3 is TGTGCCAGCAGCCCTACCAGGGGCAGCTCCTACGAGCAGTACTTC.

CDR3 nucleotides: TGCGCCAGCAGCTTGGGACGGGACTCCGTCTACAATGAGCAGTTCTTC. Its translation: CASSLGRDSVYNEQFF. The chain combines TRBV5-1 with TRBJ2-1; weak D call: TRBD2 (6 bases). Trimming left V 0 bases short and J 3 bases short, with 13 bases between. This CDR3 region has 16 residues. Germline CDR1 SGHRS, CDR2 YFSETQ.

The V and J genes are TRBV23-1 and TRBJ2-1; the D gene is possibly TRBD2 (5 bases). TRBV23-1 is identified as an open reading frame with a role that is uncertain. The CDR3 length is 15 residues. V was trimmed by 3 bases and J by 8 bases, leaving 17 bases between them. CDR3 sequence (DNA): TGCGCCAGCAGTCACGCCCCCTATAGCGTGGATGAGCAGTTCTTC. Translation gives CASSHAPYSVDEQFF.

The chain couples TRBV28 to TRBJ2-1, with 8 bases lining up with TRBD2. V shed 3 bases and J 7 bases; nucleotides not matched to a gene: 5. There are 14 residues in the CDR3. CDR1 is MDHEN, CDR2 SYDVKM, per germline. CDR3 sequence reads: CASSFSGTLNEQFF. The CDR3 nucleotides are TGTGCCAGCAGTTTTAGCGGGACTTTGAATGAGCAGTTCTTC.

The rearrangement links TRBV6-6 to TRBJ2-7; weak D call: TRBD1 (6 bases). The CDR3 spans 15 residues. V was trimmed by 5 bases and J by 0 bases, leaving 14 bases between them. Germline lookup yields CDR1 MNHNY and CDR2 SVGAGI (reference sequence). The CDR3 region is CASSRGTPSSYEQYF. The CDR3 coding sequence is TGTGCCAGCAGTCGAGGGACACCTAGCTCCTACGAGCAGTACTTC.

The CDR3 DNA is TGTGCCAGCAGTCTCCGGGACAGGGTCGACAATGAGCAGTTCTTC. Encoded protein: CASSLRDRVDNEQFF. V is TRBV11-2 and J is TRBJ2-1; 9 nucleotides align to TRBD1. The CDR3 is 15 residues long. The V gene's germline CDR1 is SGHAT and CDR2 FQNNGV. The trim removed 6 bases at V and 5 bases at J, leaving 8 bases unmatched.

This clone was counted between two and nine times. V usage is TRBV14 and J usage is TRBJ1-3, with D possibly TRBD1 on 6 matching bases. The CDR3 consists of 16 residues. Per the germline V gene, CDR1 is SGHDN and CDR2 is FVKESK. The V end lost 5 bases, the J end lost 7 bases, and 21 bases lay between the germline ends. The CDR3 DNA sequence: TGTGCCAGCAGCAAAATAGAGTGGGGGCCCAGCAACACCATATATTTT. Translating gives CASSKIEWGPSNTIYF.

The chain has TRBV9 and TRBJ1-6; a weak D match, TRBD1 (5 bases). The CDR3 contains 16 residues. Germline V gene data show CDR1 as SGDLS and CDR2 as YYNGEE. V was shortened by 0 bases and J by 8 bases, with 15 bases between the two germline ends. This chain's CDR3 is CASSVVVVDKYSPLHF. DNA for the CDR3: TGTGCCAGCAGCGTAGTAGTAGTGGACAAATATTCACCCCTCCACTTT.

V and J are TRBV4-1 and TRBJ1-2; a weak D match, TRBD1 (6 bases). Germline CDR1 and CDR2: MGHRA and YSYEKL. V was shortened by 2 bases and J by 4 bases, with 14 bases between the two germline ends. CDR3 length: 15 amino acids. The CDR3 DNA reads TGCGCCAGCAGCCAACAAATACAGGGTAGCTATGGCTACACCTTC. Its translation is CASSQQIQGSYGYTF.

The CDR3 DNA follows: TGTGCCAGCAGATGGGGGCGACGAGAGACCCAGTACTTC. Its translation is CASRWGRRETQYF. V gene TRBV6-5 combines with J gene TRBJ2-5, with a weak D call TRBD1 (6 bases). V lost 6 bases and J 4 bases, leaving 12 bases between the germline ends. The CDR3 consists of 13 residues. Looked up from germline, CDR1 is MNHEY and CDR2 is SVGAGI.

The V and J genes are TRBV5-1 and TRBJ1-2; D possibly corresponds to TRBD1 (5 bases). The V end lost 3 bases, the J end lost 10 bases, and 10 bases lay between the germline ends. This CDR3 is built from 11 residues. CDR1 is SGHRS, CDR2 YFSETQ, per germline. This CDR3 is CASSSDRVYTF. For the CDR3, the DNA is TGCGCCAGCAGCTCCGACAGAGTCTACACCTTC.

V and J are TRBV6-6 and TRBJ2-7; TRBD2 agrees at 11 bases. Germline V gene lookup returns CDR1 MNHNY and CDR2 SVGAGI (reference sequence). The V segment lost 6 bases and the J segment 11 bases; nucleotides outside the gene matches: 15. This CDR3 has 15 residues. The CDR3 region is CASRFSGRAQGVEYF. In DNA, the CDR3 is TGTGCCAGCAGGTTTAGCGGGAGGGCCCAGGGTGTGGAGTACTTC.

This clone was seen once. V gene TRBV7-2 combines with J gene TRBJ2-1, with 7 bases matching TRBD1. The V gene's germline CDR1 is SGHTA and CDR2 FQGNSA. The CDR3 has 18 amino acids. Unmatched junction bases numbered 16, after V lost 6 bases and J lost 2 bases. CDR3 in DNA: TGTGCCAGCAGTCCATCAAGGGACAGAATCCGAACCTACAATGAGCAGTTCTTC. Its translation is CASSPSRDRIRTYNEQFF.

This chain links TRBV6-4 with TRBJ1-6, with TRBD1 matching 9 bases. Germline CDR1 and CDR2: MRHNA and SNTAGT. The CDR3 consists of 13 residues. The V gene end was trimmed by 5 bases and the J gene end by 9 bases; junction bases not matched to a gene: 2. CDR3 sequence reads: CASSRDRASPLHF. The CDR3 DNA is TGTGCCAGCAGTCGGGACAGGGCTTCACCCCTCCACTTT.

V usage is TRBV5-4 and J usage is TRBJ1-1, with D possibly matching TRBD1 (6 bases). Looked up from germline, CDR1 is SGHNT and CDR2 is YYREEE (reference sequence). V was shortened by 4 bases and J by 3 bases, with 19 bases between the two germline ends. The CDR3 totals 16 residues. CDR3 amino acids: CASSKNRQVGDTEAFF. CDR3 sequence (DNA): TGTGCCAGCAGCAAGAACCGACAGGTTGGGGACACTGAAGCTTTCTTT.

This clone appeared a single time. The rearrangement joins TRBV19 to TRBJ1-1; 9 bases fit TRBD1. CDR3 length: 14 amino acids. Per the germline V gene, CDR1 is LNHDA and CDR2 is SQIVND (reference sequence). The ends lost 6 bases at V and 1 base at J; junction bases unmatched: 3. The CDR3 here is CASSPGQGNTEAFF. The CDR3 DNA reads TGTGCCAGTAGCCCGGGACAGGGGAACACTGAAGCTTTCTTT.

The chain employs TRBV30 and TRBJ1-3; a weak D match, TRBD1 (5 bases). Germline CDR1 reads GTSNPN; CDR2 reads SVGIG (reference sequence). The CDR3 contains 16 residues. V lost 0 bases to trimming and J lost 4 bases, with 16 bases between them. CDR3 in DNA: TGTGCCTGGAGTGTACCCGGGGGGTTCGGGGGAAACACCATATATTTT. It encodes CAWSVPGGFGGNTIYF.

V usage is TRBV6-6 and J usage is TRBJ1-3; D perhaps matches TRBD1 (5 bases). V lost 4 bases, J lost 0 bases, and 7 bases lay in between. The CDR3 is made up of 14 amino acids. Looked up from germline, CDR1 is MNHNY and CDR2 is SVGAGI (reference sequence). CDR3 nucleotide sequence: TGTGCCAGCAGTTTTCAGGGCTCTGGAAACACCATATATTTT. Translating gives CASSFQGSGNTIYF.

The chain recombines TRBV7-2 with TRBJ1-1, with TRBD1 identical over 9 bases. CDR1 is SGHTA, CDR2 FQGNSA, per germline. CDR3 length equals 16 residues. V lost 7 bases to trimming and J lost 0 bases; unmatched junction nucleotides: 9. As DNA, the CDR3 is TGTGCCAGCAACCCCCGGGACAGGGTTATGAACACTGAAGCTTTCTTT. It encodes CASNPRDRVMNTEAFF.

The chain employs TRBV7-6 and TRBJ2-2, with D uncertain. This CDR3 region has 13 residues. Trimming cost V 4 bases and J 4 bases, with 7 bases left between them. The germline V gene encodes CDR1 SGHVS and CDR2 FNYEAQ. The CDR3 reads CASSSLLTGELFF. Here the CDR3 DNA reads TGTGCCAGCAGCTCCCTCCTCACCGGGGAGCTGTTTTTT.

V usage is TRBV4-1 and J usage is TRBJ2-5; a possible D gene is TRBD1 (5 bases). The CDR3 has 16 amino acids. Germline lookup yields CDR1 MGHRA and CDR2 YSYEKL. With 0 bases removed from V and 3 bases from J, the gap between germline ends came to 14 bases. CDR3 sequence: CASSQDSLDRKETQYF. Here the CDR3 DNA reads TGCGCCAGCAGCCAAGATTCCCTCGACAGAAAAGAGACCCAGTACTTC.

The V call is TRBV10-3, the J call TRBJ1-5, with no clear D. Trimming cost V 10 bases and J 0 bases, with 16 bases left between them. This CDR3 spans 15 amino acids. The germline V gene has CDR1 ENHRY and CDR2 SYGVKD. CDR3 loop: CATLVSVNSNQPQHF. The CDR3 DNA is TGTGCCACCCTGGTGTCGGTCAATAGCAATCAGCCCCAGCATTTT.

This chain's CDR3 is CASSLETSGWNTDTQYF. The CDR3, as DNA: TGTGCCAGCAGCTTGGAAACTAGCGGGTGGAACACAGATACGCAGTATTTT. The chain has TRBV7-2 and TRBJ2-3; 9 bases are a match to TRBD2. Germline-derived CDR1 and CDR2 are SGHTA and FQGNSA. With V trimmed by 3 bases and J by 2 bases, 9 bases remained unmatched. The CDR3 length is 17 residues.

The V call is TRBV7-9, the J call TRBJ1-2; the match to TRBD1 covers 9 bases. V dropped 6 bases and J dropped 5; count of bases not matched to a gene: 1. Germline CDR1 is SEHNR and CDR2 is FQNEAQ (reference sequence). This CDR3 spans 12 amino acids. CDR3 residues: CASSDRGYGYTF. As DNA, the CDR3 is TGTGCCAGCAGTGACAGGGGGTATGGCTACACCTTC.

In this sample, this clone turned up once. The chain uses TRBV30 and TRBJ1-4; D is uncertain. The CDR3 extends over 15 amino acids. Germline V gene sequence: CDR1 GTSNPN, CDR2 SVGIG (reference sequence). V was shortened by 0 bases and J by 8 bases, with 16 bases between the two germline ends. CDR3 region: CAWSVKRRAGEKLFF. CDR3 DNA sequence: TGTGCCTGGAGTGTAAAAAGGCGGGCGGGGGAAAAACTGTTTTTT.

V is TRBV13 and J is TRBJ1-1; possibly TRBD1 for D (5 bases). CDR1 is PRHDT, CDR2 FYEKMQ, per germline (reference sequence). Between the trimmed V and J ends, which lost 3 bases and 2 bases, there was a span of 10 bases. The CDR3 is made up of 14 amino acids. CDR3 protein: CASSFRTLNTEAFF. The CDR3 DNA follows: TGTGCCAGCAGCTTCCGGACACTCAACACTGAAGCTTTCTTT.